This T cell receptor (beta chain) comes out of a study of identical twins. CDR3 length: 13 amino acids. Germline values: CDR1 SQVTM, CDR2 ANQGSEA. V dropped 3 bases and J dropped 5 bases, with 10 bases sitting between them. There are many counts of this clonotype. Healthy Caucasians provided all donations. Each CDR3 protein is one row after TCRdb ran MiXCR on the 5' RACE reads. The sample lists hundreds of thousands of distinct CDR3 sequences, roughly 7.1% seen once, with less than 2% in the top ten. This same sample was also taken into another study, of yellow fever vaccine responses in identical twins.

The sequenced material came from PBMCs. This sequence was found in a woman aged 18-29 years in good health. V is TRBV29-1 and J is TRBJ2-2; D uncertain. CDR3 region: CSVEELFTGELFF. Written as DNA, the CDR3 is TGCAGCGTTGAGGAACTTTTTACCGGGGAGCTGTTTTTT.